This T cell receptor (beta chain) was found in a study of blood T cell repertoires in COVID-19. Study details: COVID-19 samples collected from the United States, Italy and Spain covered acute and convalescent phases.

This clone was recorded once. Source study methods: Reference gene primers were amplified, and this amplification served to estimate nucleated cell counts. Sequencing used immunoSEQ multiplex PCR; TCRdb keeps in-frame clones, though not all of them. That table is the source of V, J and clone size, and D and trimming were worked out from the DNA. The sample yields 50,000 to 85,000 clones, around 80% seen once. The TCR comes from a human donor in a cohort sampled during active COVID-19. Specimen: peripheral blood.

The CDR3 DNA reads TGTGCCAGCAGCTTAGTATTTACCGGGACAGGGGGCGATGGCTACACCTTC. Its translation: CASSLVFTGTGGDGYTF. This chain links TRBV7-2 with TRBJ1-2; 12 nucleotides align to TRBD1. The CDR3 is 17 residues long. With 1 base clipped from V and 6 bases from J, the junction kept 9 bases outside the gene matches. Germline V gene lookup returns CDR1 SGHTA and CDR2 FQGNSA.